This TCR beta chain comes out of a study of control samples from healthy donors and cancer patients (dated by TCRdb to about 2020). Library prep was done by the immunoSEQ multiplex PCR assay. TCRdb retrieved this table from immuneACCESS and kept in-frame rearrangements only. Not all clones are present; in checked studies, unresolved V genes account for under half, and no reason is known for the remainder. Present in this sample are about 65,000 clones, just over 90% of which were seen just once. Clones ranked in the top ten supply 0.95% to 1.5% of the sample. For this clone: Which antigen it targets is not known. Nothing much larger sits one base from this clone, and base qualities are not available.

V is shortened by 3 bases, J by 9 bases, and the region joining them spans 19 bases. CDR1 and CDR2, looked up from the germline V gene (reference sequence), are SGHKS and YYEKEE. From cysteine to phenylalanine, the CDR3 is 14 amino acids long. Just the 42-base CDR3 DNA is kept, in frame starting at base 1. The rearranged segments are TRBV5-5 and TRBJ2-7, with a tentative D gene TRBD2 over 6 matching bases. The origin of this receptor is a woman aged 45 to 65 with colorectal cancer. The sequenced material came from PBMCs. The DNA reads as follows: TGTGCCAGCAGCTCCCTTGGGACTGTCGAAAGGCAGTACTTC. This yields the protein CASSSLGTVERQYF.